This T cell receptor (beta chain) was captured in a study of blood T cells in healthy people across ages. On the study more broadly: The capture of about one barcoded beta molecule per two T cells was achieved by template switching.

The authors isolated at least 6.5 million PBMCs per sample. The CDR3 contains 15 residues. CDR1 and CDR2 (germline): KGHSH, LQKENI. Between the trimmed V and J ends, which lost 2 bases and 4 bases, there was a span of 13 bases. Findings and caveats of the study: With age, beta diversity per million T cells declined roughly linearly, significantly by approximately 41.

Comment on this clonotype: Antigen specificity is unknown.

The use of a sample-barcoded 5' primer and a J-beta primer mix characterized a second PCR of 7 to 11 cycles. Every sample gave at least 2.5 million paired-end reads containing CDR3. MiXCR was run by TCRdb on the 5' RACE reads, yielding one entry per CDR3 protein. The table records approximately 810,000 distinct CDR3 sequences, under 35% of them present only once. The chain uses TRBV18 and TRBJ2-3; tentatively, D is TRBD2 (6 bases). Sequenced material: blood. This receptor was identified in a woman older than 75 in good health. CDR3 protein: CASSPGGTRADTQYF. The CDR3 bases are TGTGCCAGCTCACCAGGAGGGACTCGGGCAGATACGCAGTATTTT.